This T cell receptor beta chain originates from a study of blood T cell repertoires in COVID-19. The CDR3 has 13 residues. V lost 6 bases, J lost 4 bases, and 12 bases lay in between. Germline V lookup: CDR1 MDHEN, CDR2 SYDVKM. Original processing notes: Reference gene primer amplification in the assay estimated nucleated cell counts. The table came from immunoSEQ multiplex PCR; TCRdb's copy has only in-frame clones and leaves some out. The DNA gave D and trimming, while V, J and clone size come from that table. The table has approximately 76,000 clones, around 85% seen once; the top ten hold under 40%.

This sequence originates from a woman older than 75 with active or convalescent COVID-19. The sequenced material came from peripheral blood. The chain recombines TRBV28 with TRBJ2-5; possibly TRBD2 for D (6 bases). CDR3 sequence reads: CASRTPGGETQYF. The CDR3 bases are TGTGCCAGCAGGACTCCCGGGGGAGAGACCCAGTACTTC.